This T cell receptor (beta chain) was sequenced in a study of CD8+ T cells in alopecia areata. Study background: Among treated patients, oral tofacitinib was administered at 5 to 10 mg twice daily. Severity scores in treated patients reflected the percentage of scalp affected.

Once RNA had been extracted, it was reverse transcribed into cDNA to act as the sequencing template. Sequencing was performed with immunoSEQ multiplex PCR; in TCRdb, only in-frame clones are kept and a portion is missing. Seen here are 95,000 to 100,000 clones, roughly 60% observed once, and the top ten hold roughly 17%. This sample's treatment: oral pan-JAK inhibitor, 5-10 mg twice daily. The sequences come from CD8+ T cells sorted from blood, collected at approximately week 60, from a patient treated with tofacitinib. The origin of this receptor is a human donor with alopecia areata.

For the CDR3, the DNA is TGTGCCAGCAGCTTAGATGACAGTGGGTACGAGCAGTACTTC. Protein: CASSLDDSGYEQYF. The chain combines TRBV11-2 with TRBJ2-7; the D gene is possibly TRBD1 (5 bases). Germline assignment: CDR1 SGHAT and CDR2 FQNNGV. Trimming took off 0 bases at V and 4 bases at J, with 10 bases between the two ends. The length of the CDR3 is 14 residues.